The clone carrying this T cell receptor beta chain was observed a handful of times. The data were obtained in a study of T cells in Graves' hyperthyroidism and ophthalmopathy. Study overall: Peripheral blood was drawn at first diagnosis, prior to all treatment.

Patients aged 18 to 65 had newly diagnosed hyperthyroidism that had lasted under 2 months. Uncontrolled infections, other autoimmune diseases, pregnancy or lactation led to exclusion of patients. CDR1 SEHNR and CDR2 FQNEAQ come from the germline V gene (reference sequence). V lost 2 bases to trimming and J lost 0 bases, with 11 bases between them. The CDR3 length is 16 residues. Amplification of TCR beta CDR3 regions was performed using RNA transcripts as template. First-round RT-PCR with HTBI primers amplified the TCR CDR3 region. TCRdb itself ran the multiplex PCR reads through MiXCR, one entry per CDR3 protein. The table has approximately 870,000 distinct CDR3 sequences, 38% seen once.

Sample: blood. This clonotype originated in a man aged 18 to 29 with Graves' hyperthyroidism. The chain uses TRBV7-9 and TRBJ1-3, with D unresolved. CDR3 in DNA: TGTGCCAGCAGCTTACCCCGGGATAGCTCTGGAAACACCATATATTTT. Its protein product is CASSLPRDSSGNTIYF.